This T cell receptor beta chain originates from a study of blood T cell repertoires in COVID-19. Across the study: Sites in the United States, Italy and Spain provided acute and convalescent COVID-19 samples. PBMCs, B-cell-depleted T cells, or T cells provided the cDNA or gDNA that made up the material.

CDR3 length: 17 residues. V shed 6 bases, J shed 1 base, and the junction held 12 bases outside the gene matches. Germline loops: CDR1 MNHEY, CDR2 SVGEGT. Only in-frame clones appear in the TCRdb table, and some are missing; sequencing was by immunoSEQ multiplex PCR. Of 130,000 or so clones detected, 84% appear once; the ten largest clones hold 12%. The count of this clone is one. This clonotype was obtained from a woman aged 60-70 years with acute or convalescent COVID-19. Input material: peripheral blood. This chain connects TRBV6-2 or TRBV6-3 to TRBJ1-5, with 7 positions matching TRBD1. CDR3 DNA sequence: TGTGCCAGCAGCCCTCTCTGGACAGGAGGGAGCAATCAGCCCCAGCATTTT. Residues: CASSPLWTGGSNQPQHF.